The 21 T cell receptor beta chains presented below share a single source sample, sequenced in a study of T-cell reconstitution after alpha-beta-depleted transplantation in children. Library preparation (for TCRbeta) was performed with unique molecular identifiers. TCRdb recomputed calls from the PCR reads with MiXCR, one row per CDR3 protein. The data show nearly 400,000 distinct CDR3 sequences, roughly 20% seen once. The sequenced sample was PBMCs from the stem cell graft donor, obtained from the stem cell graft. These receptors originate from a human donor who donated a stem cell graft to a child with acute myeloid leukemia.

This clonotype was found a few times. This sequence joins TRBV12-3 or TRBV12-4 and TRBJ2-7; TRBD2 matches at 8 bases. Germline trimming cut 4 bases from V and 5 bases from J; bases unmatched to any gene: 13. This CDR3 spans 16 amino acids. In nucleotides, the CDR3 is TGTGCCAGCAGTTCAGATTCCGGGACTAGTAACCACGAGCAGTACTTC. As protein: CASSSDSGTSNHEQYF.

The genes are TRBV6-6 and TRBJ2-1; D not certain. The CDR3 spans 13 residues. Germline lookup yields CDR1 MNHNY and CDR2 SVGAGI (reference sequence). The V and J ends lost 6 bases and 7 bases respectively, with 13 bases between them. The CDR3 reads CASRLPVTNEQFF. The CDR3 DNA reads as TGTGCCAGCAGACTCCCAGTTACTAATGAGCAGTTCTTC.

This clonotype came up many times. The chain has TRBV29-1 and TRBJ2-1; D may be TRBD1 or TRBD2 (7 bases each). In germline, CDR1 is SQVTM, CDR2 ANQGSEA. This CDR3 region has 15 residues. The V end lost 3 bases, the J end lost 7 bases, and 19 bases lay between the germline ends. The CDR3 here is CSVDTTGQGGNEQFF. CDR3 sequence (DNA): TGCAGCGTTGACACTACGGGGCAGGGGGGGAATGAGCAGTTCTTC.

This chain connects TRBV5-1 to TRBJ1-1; D gene uncertain. The CDR3 is 16 amino acids. Germline V gives CDR1 SGHRS, CDR2 YFSETQ. The V and J ends lost 4 bases and 0 bases respectively, with 16 bases between them. For the CDR3, the DNA is TGCGCCAGCAGCGGGTCTCGCACGGGAATGAACACTGAAGCTTTCTTT. Translation: CASSGSRTGMNTEAFF.

The CDR3 spells CASSLDLLTDTQYF. Here the CDR3 DNA reads TGTGCCAGCAGCTTAGATCTCCTCACAGATACGCAGTATTTT. The rearrangement joins TRBV7-9 to TRBJ2-3, with D unclear. V shed 1 base and J shed 2 bases, with 7 bases lying between them. Germline V gives CDR1 SEHNR, CDR2 FQNEAQ (reference sequence). The CDR3 is made up of 14 amino acids.

The chain recombines TRBV12-3 or TRBV12-4 with TRBJ1-1; D not certain. There are 12 residues in the CDR3. V was trimmed by 7 bases and J by 0 bases, leaving 6 bases between them. The CDR3 coding sequence is TGTGCCAGCACCCTTATGAACACTGAAGCTTTCTTT. As protein: CASTLMNTEAFF.

V is TRBV6-1 and J is TRBJ2-2; 8 positions match TRBD1. The CDR3 spans 15 residues. Germline CDR1 and CDR2: MNHNS and SASEGT. J lost 5 bases, V lost 7 bases, and 9 bases had no gene match. The CDR3 region is CASTPDRVGTGELFF. The CDR3 nucleotides read TGTGCCAGCACCCCGGACAGGGTGGGGACCGGGGAGCTGTTTTTT.

This clonotype was observed at least ten times. V and J are TRBV29-1 and TRBJ2-1; 8 bases are a match to TRBD2. The CDR3 is 15 amino acids. V lost 3 bases and J lost 0; bases outside the gene matches: 4. Per the germline V gene, CDR1 is SQVTM and CDR2 is ANQGSEA. The CDR3 DNA follows: TGCAGCGTTGAGCCAGCGGGAGTCTCCTACAATGAGCAGTTCTTC. Translating it yields CSVEPAGVSYNEQFF.

V usage is TRBV3-1 and J usage is TRBJ2-4; no reliable D call. This CDR3 has 14 amino acids. Trimming removed 4 bases at V and 0 bases at J, with 7 bases between. CDR1 LGHDT and CDR2 YNNKEL come from the germline V gene (reference sequence). The CDR3 DNA is TGTGCCAGCAGCCCCGAACTAGCCAAAAACATTCAGTACTTC. Translation: CASSPELAKNIQYF.

This clonotype was seen only a few times. The genes are TRBV7-8 and TRBJ2-7; TRBD1 agrees at 8 bases. With V trimmed by 6 bases and J by 0 bases, 7 bases remained unmatched. Germline V gene data show CDR1 as SGHVS and CDR2 as FQNEAQ. This CDR3 region has 15 residues. The DNA of the CDR3 is TGTGCCAGCAGGACAGACAGGGGAAACTCCTACGAGCAGTACTTC. It encodes CASRTDRGNSYEQYF.

The table lists this clonotype with many counts. J is TRBJ1-1 and V is TRBV18, with 9 bases lining up with TRBD1. The CDR3 runs to 14 residues. CDR1 KGHSH and CDR2 LQKENI come from the germline V gene. J lost 5 bases, V lost 1 base, and 2 bases had no gene match. CDR3 sequence: CASSPRTGETEAFF. The CDR3 region has the DNA TGTGCCAGCTCACCACGGACAGGGGAGACTGAAGCTTTCTTT.

Many counts were recorded for this clonotype. The chain recombines TRBV20-1 with TRBJ2-1; D gene uncertain. V lost 3 bases to trimming and J lost 4 bases, with 4 bases between them. The CDR3 totals 11 residues. The germline gives CDR1 DFQATT, CDR2 SNEGSKA (reference sequence). CDR3 in DNA: TGCAGTGCTAGCAGGTACAATGAGCAGTTCTTC. This gives the protein CSASRYNEQFF.

This clonotype was counted between two and nine times. At one end, the junction sequence differs from germline, possibly due to a read error. The chain recombines TRBV7-8 with TRBJ2-5; TRBD2 agrees at 10 bases. This CDR3 has 16 residues. Germline loops: CDR1 SGHVS, CDR2 FQNEAQ. CDR3 nucleotide sequence: TGTGCCAGCAGCTTGGTGACTAGCGGGTTACAAGGGACCCAGTACTTC. This sequence encodes CASSLVTSGLQGTQYF.

The table lists this clonotype with a few counts. V gene TRBV5-1 combines with J gene TRBJ2-5, with 9 positions matching TRBD2. The CDR3 sequence is 13 residues long. Germline V gene lookup returns CDR1 SGHRS and CDR2 YFSETQ. The J segment lost 4 bases and the V segment lost 4 bases, leaving 2 bases of the junction unmatched. The CDR3 spells CASSRTSVETQYF. DNA of the CDR3: TGCGCCAGCAGCCGGACTAGCGTAGAGACCCAGTACTTC.

The chain recombines TRBV4-1 with TRBJ2-3; no clear D. The germline V and J ends were trimmed by 2 bases and 5 bases, with 5 bases remaining between them. This CDR3 spans 12 amino acids. Germline V lookup: CDR1 MGHRA, CDR2 YSYEKL. CDR3 sequence: CASSQLEDTQYF. The CDR3, as DNA: TGCGCCAGCAGCCAATTGGAAGATACGCAGTATTTT.

This clonotype was observed many times. The V call is TRBV20-1, the J call TRBJ2-7, with 7 bases identical to TRBD1. Unmatched junction bases numbered 11, after V lost 3 bases and J lost 3 bases. The germline CDR1 and CDR2 sequences are DFQATT and SNEGSKA (reference sequence). There are 15 residues in the CDR3. CDR3 bases: TGCAGTGCTAGGGGTTTGACAGGGCGTTTCTACGAGCAGTACTTC. Translated, it gives CSARGLTGRFYEQYF.

V is TRBV28 and J is TRBJ1-5, with D hard to call. Germline V gene lookup returns CDR1 MDHEN and CDR2 SYDVKM. The germline V and J ends were trimmed by 5 bases and 4 bases, with 6 bases remaining between them. CDR3 size: 12 residues. The CDR3 coding sequence is TGTGCCAGCAGTGCATCAAATCAGCCCCAGCATTTT. Protein sequence: CASSASNQPQHF.

The rearrangement links TRBV4-1 to TRBJ2-1; 11 bases align to TRBD2. V shed 1 base and J 9 bases; nucleotides not matched to a gene: 11. CDR1 is MGHRA, CDR2 YSYEKL, per germline. CDR3 length equals 17 residues. CDR3 amino acids: CASSQVVGTSGGGEQFF. The CDR3 DNA is TGCGCCAGCAGCCAAGTTGTAGGGACTAGCGGAGGGGGTGAGCAGTTCTTC.

This clonotype was detected a few times. This chain links TRBV24-1 with TRBJ2-3; 9 bases line up with TRBD2. Trimming removed 6 bases from V and 4 bases from J; junction bases left unmatched: 4. The CDR3 contains 14 residues. CDR1 and CDR2 (germline): KGHDR, SFDVKD. The CDR3 here is CATSRLAGSDTQYF. Here the CDR3 DNA reads TGTGCCACCAGTCGTCTAGCGGGATCAGATACGCAGTATTTT.

This clonotype was detected a few times. Written as DNA, the CDR3 is TGCAGTGCTAGAGGGCTGAAGGATCAGCCCCAGCATTTT. It is translated as CSARGLKDQPQHF. This rearrangement joins TRBV20-1 to TRBJ1-5; no clear D. This CDR3 has 13 amino acids. The germline V gene encodes CDR1 DFQATT and CDR2 SNEGSKA (reference sequence). V was trimmed by 1 base and J by 5 bases, leaving 9 bases between them.

The chain employs TRBV30 and TRBJ2-1; no firm D call. Germline CDR1 is GTSNPN and CDR2 is SVGIG (reference sequence). There are 13 residues in the CDR3. CDR3 sequence: CARSTNTYNEQFF. The CDR3 coding sequence is TGTGCTCGGTCCACTAATACTTACAATGAGCAGTTCTTC.